This T cell receptor beta chain originates from a study of human versus mouse CDR3 diversity and MHC coevolution (dated by TCRdb to the late 2010s). Notes on the research overall: According to reports, the immunoSEQ assay detects one in 200,000 T cells and minimizes multiplex PCR amplification bias. Valid reads per sample ranged from about 0.6 x 10^7 to 1.8 x 10^7 across mouse and human samples. Repertoires of human naive CD4 T cells were used as a reference for TCR selection on multiple MHC II alleles and were compared against human-TCR-locus transgenic mice carrying single MHC II. Three healthy volunteer blood donors were included in the human cohort, with one aged 30 to 39, one aged 40 to 49 and one aged 60 to 69 at collection. Findings and caveats that apply to the study as a whole: The largest TCR beta repertoire, roughly 1.5 million clonotypes, was estimated by iCHAO1 for humans, a finding likely attributable to selection by multiple MHC II molecules. Most of the three human donors showed the lowest clonal inequality scores among all compared groups. On average, humans had more CDR3 deletions and insertions than mice, indicating greater exonuclease and TdT activity. Repertoire diversity was not regarded as directly comparable between humans and mice because human T cells were selected on five to seven MHC II alleles.

Fluorescence-activated cell sorting was used to isolate naive CD4 T cells, defined as CD45RO-negative and CD62L-positive, from PBMCs. Each donor gave about 50 ml of fresh peripheral blood, from which PBMCs were isolated by Ficoll density centrifugation. Cell sorting was carried out on a FACSAria III instrument, and a purity above 95% was achieved for all samples. The QIAGEN blood and tissue kit was used to extract genomic DNA from sorted cells, and the DNA was quantified on a NanoDrop 1000. TCR alpha and beta chains were deep sequenced and quantified on the immunoSEQ platform using multiplex PCR of genomic DNA. Per the original workflow: IMGT gene and region definitions were used to annotate TCR sequences. As a stand-in for the preselection repertoire, out-of-frame rearrangements were used and set against in-frame clonotypes. To estimate repertoire size, the study used the iCHAO1 estimator that comes with the immunoSEQ platform. A Gini index based on the Lorenz curve was applied to in-frame amino acid clonotypes to measure clonal inequality. The intersect function in the R package tcR was used to count shared clonotypes, while the Jaccard index served to score similarity. Principal component analysis of V, J and V-J usage frequencies was run with the R prcomp function without normalization. In its TCRdb copy, this immuneACCESS table keeps in-frame sequences only and misses some clones. Where compared with another copy, unresolved V genes explain less than half of these, and the others have no known cause. The D gene and trimming were derived from the DNA, and the V and J assignments and clone size from that table. Recorded for this sample are roughly 86,000 clones; around 93% of them occurred a single time. The ten largest clones add up to 1.3% to 1.5% of the sample.

Based on the germline V gene, the CDR1 and CDR2 sequences are MGHDK and SYGVNS. V is clipped by 6 bases and J by 1 base, and the sequence between their germline boundaries is 11 bases long. The CDR3 spans 14 residues, from the cysteine through the phenylalanine. Here the CDR3 DNA is all that survives: 42 bases in frame from base 1. On this clone itself: The clone's antigen remains unknown. No much larger clonotype is one base removed from it; base qualities were not supplied.

The rearranged chain carries TRBV25-1 and TRBJ2-3; tentative D gene TRBD2, with 6 bases matching. The TCR comes from a person aged 30 to 69 in good health. The sequencing sample was made of naive CD4+ T cells from blood. This sample's cell subset or site label indicates: CD45RO-negative CD62L-positive naive CD4 T cells. The DNA reads TGTGCCAGCAGCCCCGGGAGCCGCACAGATACGCAGTATTTT. It translates to CASSPGSRTDTQYF.